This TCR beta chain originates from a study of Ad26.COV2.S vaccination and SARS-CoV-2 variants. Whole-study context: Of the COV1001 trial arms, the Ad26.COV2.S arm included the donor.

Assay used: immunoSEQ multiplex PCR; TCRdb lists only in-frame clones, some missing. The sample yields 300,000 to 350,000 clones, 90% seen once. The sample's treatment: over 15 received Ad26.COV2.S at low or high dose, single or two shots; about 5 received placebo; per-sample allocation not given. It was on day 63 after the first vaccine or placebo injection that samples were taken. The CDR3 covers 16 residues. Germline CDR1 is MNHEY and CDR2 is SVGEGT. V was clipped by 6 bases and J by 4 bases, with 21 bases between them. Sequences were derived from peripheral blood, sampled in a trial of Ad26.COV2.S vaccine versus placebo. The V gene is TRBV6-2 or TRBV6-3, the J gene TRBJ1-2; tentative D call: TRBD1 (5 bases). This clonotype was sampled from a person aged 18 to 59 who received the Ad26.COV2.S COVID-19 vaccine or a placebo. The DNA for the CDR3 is TGTGCCAGCAGCCCGGATGGCCTCGGGACGGGCTATGGCTACACCTTC. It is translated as CASSPDGLGTGYGYTF.